Listed here are 27 T cell receptor beta chains from one sample, sequenced in a study of blood T cell repertoires in COVID-19. Sequencing used immunoSEQ multiplex PCR; TCRdb keeps in-frame clones, though not all of them. The sample holds 150,000 to 200,000 clones; over 60% are singletons and the top ten take roughly 7.5%. Sequenced sample: peripheral blood. The receptors come from a man in his sixties with acute or convalescent COVID-19.

This chain joins TRBV3-1 (or the pseudogene TRBV3-2) and TRBJ1-1, with D unclear. Trimming shortened V by 0 bases and J by 2 bases, and 10 bases separated the two germline ends. The germline V gene has CDR1 LGHDT and CDR2 YNNKEL (reference sequence). The CDR3 is 15 residues long. In nucleotides, the CDR3 is TGTGCCAGCAGCCAAGATTCGAGGCCAAACACTGAAGCTTTCTTT. Its translation: CASSQDSRPNTEAFF.

V is TRBV2 and J is TRBJ1-5; maybe TRBD1 (5 bases). CDR1 is SNHLY, CDR2 FYNNEI, per germline. The CDR3 extends over 17 amino acids. The V and J ends lost 5 bases and 0 bases respectively, with 17 bases between them. CDR3 coding DNA: TGTGCCAGCAGTCCCAGGGTCCGGGCTTATAGCAATCAGCCCCAGCATTTT. Protein: CASSPRVRAYSNQPQHF.

The CDR3 here is CSVEGAGGKGGYTF. DNA of the CDR3: TGCAGCGTTGAGGGGGCAGGGGGCAAGGGTGGCTACACCTTC. The chain employs TRBV29-1 and TRBJ1-2, with 8 bases identical to TRBD1. With 3 bases clipped from V and 7 bases from J, the junction kept 10 bases outside the gene matches. The CDR3 is 14 amino acids. The germline V gene has CDR1 SQVTM and CDR2 ANQGSEA.

In the case of this clone: Distinct nucleotide sequences in the sample also encode this CDR3. This rearrangement joins TRBV6-5 to TRBJ1-2, with 8 bases lining up with TRBD1. J was trimmed by 1 base and V by 2 bases; bases with no gene match: 0. In germline, CDR1 is MNHEY, CDR2 SVGAGI. The CDR3 totals 14 residues. CDR3 DNA: TGTGCCAGCAGTTACGACAGGGGTAACTATGGCTACACCTTC. Translated, it gives CASSYDRGNYGYTF.

The chain joins TRBV6-4 to TRBJ2-7; tentative D call: TRBD2 (5 bases). Germline V CDR1 and CDR2: MRHNA, SNTAGT. The CDR3 has 15 residues. The V end was cut by 3 bases, the J end by 3 bases, with 15 bases between. The CDR3 loop is CASSEMAGTFYEQYF. The CDR3 nucleotides read TGTGCCAGCAGTGAAATGGCGGGCACTTTCTACGAGCAGTACTTC.

The chain employs TRBV29-1 and TRBJ2-1; 9 bases map to TRBD1. V was clipped by 6 bases and J by 2 bases; unmatched bases: 2. CDR1 is SQVTM, CDR2 ANQGSEA, per germline. The CDR3 runs to 13 residues. CDR3 nucleotides: TGCAGCGTGGGGACAGGGCCCTACAATGAGCAGTTCTTC. Translated: CSVGTGPYNEQFF.

The chain combines TRBV21-1 with TRBJ2-2; the table's D call, TRBD2, has no DNA check behind it. TRBV21-1 corresponds to a pseudogene. CDR3 length: 14 residues. For the CDR3, the DNA is TGTGCCAGCAGCAAAGGTCGAGGGTCCGGGGAGCTGTTTTTT. It yields the protein CASSKGRGSGELFF.

The J gene is TRBJ1-6, the V gene TRBV7-2; 9 nucleotides agree with TRBD1. This CDR3 region has 15 residues. V shed 4 bases, J shed 7 bases, and the junction held 5 bases outside the gene matches. The germline V gene encodes CDR1 SGHTA and CDR2 FQGNSA. The CDR3 sequence is CASSSEGTGNSPLHF. The CDR3 DNA reads TGTGCCAGCAGCTCAGAGGGGACAGGGAATTCACCCCTCCACTTT.

The chain links TRBV30 to TRBJ1-2; 9 bases are shared with TRBD1. CDR1 and CDR2 from the germline V gene are GTSNPN and SVGIG (reference sequence). This CDR3 has 13 amino acids. With 3 bases clipped from V and 5 bases from J, the junction kept 4 bases outside the gene matches. As DNA, the CDR3 is TGTGCCTGGAGCACGGGACAGGGTTATGGCTACACCTTC. Translated, it gives CAWSTGQGYGYTF.

V gene TRBV10-3 combines with J gene TRBJ1-1, with 10 bases aligning to TRBD1. V lost 4 bases, J lost 6 bases, and 14 bases stayed unmatched. In germline, CDR1 is ENHRY, CDR2 SYGVKD. There are 17 residues in the CDR3. The CDR3 here is CAISGYLGQGILAEAFF. As DNA, the CDR3 is TGTGCCATCAGTGGCTATTTGGGACAGGGGATTTTGGCTGAAGCTTTCTTT.

The CDR3 is CASSPGTGRDTEAFF. The CDR3, as DNA: TGTGCCAGCAGTCCGGGGACAGGGAGGGACACTGAAGCTTTCTTT. V gene TRBV27 combines with J gene TRBJ1-1; 9 nucleotides agree with TRBD1. The CDR3 runs to 15 residues. CDR1 is MNHEY and CDR2 is SMNVEV in the germline V gene (reference sequence). V shed 5 bases and J 3 bases; nucleotides not matched to a gene: 7.

This chain connects TRBV2 to TRBJ2-3; 14 nucleotides match TRBD2. V trimming: 4 bases; J trimming: 1 base; junction bases outside the gene matches: 1. The CDR3 is made up of 16 amino acids. Germline V CDR1 and CDR2: SNHLY, FYNNEI. The CDR3 nucleotides are TGTGCCAGCAGTGGGGGACTAGCGGGGGGCACAGATACGCAGTATTTT. As protein: CASSGGLAGGTDTQYF.

The V and J genes are TRBV24-1 and TRBJ1-2, with D possibly matching TRBD1 (5 bases). The CDR3 is made up of 12 amino acids. Germline CDR1 is KGHDR and CDR2 is SFDVKD. V was shortened by 6 bases and J by 3 bases, with 7 bases between the two germline ends. This CDR3 reads CATSTGDYGYTF. CDR3 in DNA: TGTGCCACCAGTACAGGCGACTATGGCTACACCTTC.

The CDR3 DNA sequence: TGTGCCAGCAGCTTGGGGGGAGGACACTCTGGGGCCAACGTCCTGACTTTC. Protein product: CASSLGGGHSGANVLTF. J is TRBJ2-6 and V is TRBV5-8; tentatively, D is TRBD2 (6 bases). The CDR3 totals 17 residues. V lost 0 bases to trimming and J lost 0 bases, with 10 bases between them. Germline assignment: CDR1 SGHTS and CDR2 YDEGEE.

This clone was counted once. The chain joins TRBV12-3 or TRBV12-4 to TRBJ2-3; maybe TRBD2 (5 bases). The CDR3 extends over 13 amino acids. The germline V and J ends were trimmed by 8 bases and 2 bases, with 11 bases remaining between them. CDR3 nucleotides: TGTGCCAGCGGGCGGGCCGACACAGATACGCAGTATTTT. Its protein is CASGRADTDTQYF.

The V and J genes are TRBV18 and TRBJ1-2; maybe TRBD1 (6 bases). Per germline, CDR1 KGHSH and CDR2 LQKENI. The CDR3 totals 14 residues. Trimming removed 3 bases from V and 4 bases from J, with 12 bases in between. CDR3 in amino acids: CASSPSGTSYGYTF. The CDR3 bases are TGTGCCAGCTCACCCTCAGGGACAAGCTATGGCTACACCTTC.

This clone occurred once. V is TRBV19 and J is TRBJ1-5; 7 nucleotides align to TRBD1. Losses at the gene ends were 3 bases for V and 5 bases for J; bases not matched to a gene: 4. Germline CDR1 LNHDA, CDR2 SQIVND (reference sequence). The CDR3 sequence is 14 residues long. CDR3 protein: CASSIRQGDQPQHF. CDR3 nucleotide sequence: TGTGCCAGTAGTATCAGACAGGGCGATCAGCCCCAGCATTTT.

The genes are TRBV6-5 and TRBJ2-7; tentative D call: TRBD1 (8 bases). CDR3 length equals 14 residues. Trimming removed 3 bases at V and 3 bases at J, with 12 bases between. CDR1 MNHEY and CDR2 SVGAGI come from the germline V gene. The CDR3 region is CASSYTGGDYEQYF. The CDR3 DNA sequence: TGTGCCAGCAGTTATACAGGGGGGGACTACGAGCAGTACTTC.

This chain uses TRBV5-4 with TRBJ2-7; 13 nucleotides agree with TRBD2. V shed 1 base and J 4 bases; nucleotides not matched to a gene: 2. The length of the CDR3 is 15 residues. Germline V CDR1 and CDR2: SGHNT, YYREEE (reference sequence). This CDR3 reads CASSLTSGGGYEQYF. The CDR3 nucleotides are TGTGCCAGCAGCTTGACTAGCGGGGGGGGATACGAGCAGTACTTC.

This rearrangement joins TRBV10-2 to TRBJ2-3; D is uncertain. The CDR3 covers 12 residues. V gave up 3 bases and J gave up 2 bases, with 3 bases separating them. Germline CDR1 and CDR2: WSHSY and SAAADI. The CDR3 protein is CASSDYTDTQYF. The CDR3 DNA reads TGCGCCAGCAGTGACTACACAGATACGCAGTATTTT.

The chain combines TRBV2 with TRBJ2-5; 15 bases align to TRBD2. CDR3 length: 17 amino acids. V dropped 6 bases and J dropped 1; count of bases not matched to a gene: 6. Germline CDR1 is SNHLY and CDR2 is FYNNEI. DNA of the CDR3: TGTGCCAGCAGGCCCGGGACTAGCGGGGGGAGCCAAGAGACCCAGTACTTC. This codes for CASRPGTSGGSQETQYF.

This rearrangement joins TRBV28 to TRBJ2-7, with D perhaps TRBD1 (6 bases). The CDR3 is 13 amino acids. In germline, CDR1 is MDHEN, CDR2 SYDVKM. Deletions cut 8 bases from V and 5 bases from J, with 16 bases between. CDR3 sequence (DNA): TGTGCCAGCCTAGGGAGCAGGGGCCACGAGCAGTACTTC. It is translated as CASLGSRGHEQYF.

This chain links TRBV11-2 with TRBJ2-2, with a tentative D call TRBD2 (6 bases). This CDR3 region has 17 residues. Trimming removed 3 bases at V and 2 bases at J, with 16 bases between. Germline V lookup: CDR1 SGHAT, CDR2 FQNNGV. CDR3 in amino acids: CASSFIEGEVNTGELFF. The CDR3 DNA is TGTGCCAGCAGCTTTATCGAAGGGGAGGTTAACACCGGGGAGCTGTTTTTT.

This clone was found a few times. This chain uses TRBV6-5 with TRBJ2-3; D possibly corresponds to TRBD1 (5 bases). This CDR3 is built from 13 residues. The germline gives CDR1 MNHEY, CDR2 SVGAGI. Trimming cost V 8 bases and J 7 bases, with 16 bases left between them. The CDR3 here is CASGRKGWNTQYF. CDR3 sequence (DNA): TGTGCCAGCGGTCGAAAGGGGTGGAATACGCAGTATTTT.

This chain uses TRBV19 with TRBJ1-5; no reliable D call. Trimming stripped 1 base from V and 4 bases from J, with 8 bases between. The CDR3 length is 14 residues. Germline CDR1 is LNHDA and CDR2 is SQIVND (reference sequence). The CDR3 DNA sequence: TGTGCCAGTAGTATAGCGAGAATTAATCAGCCCCAGCATTTT. Translating it yields CASSIARINQPQHF.

The rearrangement links TRBV12-5 to TRBJ1-1; the D is unclear. Deletions cut 1 base from V and 6 bases from J, with 21 bases between. The CDR3 has 17 residues. The germline gives CDR1 LGHNT, CDR2 FRNRAP. CDR3 sequence: CASGLESVVGVTPEAFF. The CDR3, as DNA: TGTGCTAGTGGTTTGGAGAGTGTCGTCGGGGTCACCCCTGAAGCTTTCTTT.

The CDR3 region has the DNA TGCAGTGCTAGTAGCCGGGGGGAGAGGGATACGCAGTATTTT. This encodes CSASSRGERDTQYF. The chain uses TRBV20-1 and TRBJ2-3, with 7 bases matching TRBD2. Germline values: CDR1 DFQATT, CDR2 SNEGSKA (reference sequence). V shed 3 bases and J 6 bases; nucleotides not matched to a gene: 9. The CDR3 spans 14 residues.